One and the same sample provided the 26 T cell receptor beta chains below, sequenced in a study of PD-L1 blockade in urothelial cancer. Clones were sequenced by immunoSEQ multiplex PCR, and TCRdb holds only the in-frame ones, with some missing. The sample yields about 130,000 clones, more than 70% seen once. Time point reported: peripheral blood 6 weeks after treatment start. Specimen: PBMCs, collected around atezolizumab (anti-PD-L1) treatment. These receptors were taken from a man aged 50 to 59 with urothelial cancer.

The J gene is TRBJ2-1, the V gene TRBV2; TRBD2 matches at 12 bases. Trimming took 5 bases from V and 6 from J; bases not matched to a gene: 5. The CDR3 has 15 residues. Germline-derived CDR1 and CDR2 are SNHLY and FYNNEI. CDR3 coding DNA: TGTGCCAGCAGTCGGACTAGCGGGAACGTCAATGAGCAGTTCTTC. Its translation: CASSRTSGNVNEQFF.

V is TRBV4-1 and J is TRBJ2-1; D is ambiguous. Trimming pared 5 bases from V and 4 bases from J, leaving 9 bases between. The CDR3 spans 13 residues. In germline, CDR1 is MGHRA, CDR2 YSYEKL. CDR3 coding DNA: TGCGCCAGCAGCGCCGAGGATTACAATGAGCAGTTCTTC. It yields the protein CASSAEDYNEQFF.

This clone appeared a few times. This chain links TRBV25-1 with TRBJ2-7; tentatively, D is TRBD2 (6 bases). Per germline, CDR1 MGHDK and CDR2 SYGVNS. V dropped 6 bases and J dropped 2 bases, with 20 bases sitting between them. This CDR3 comprises 16 residues. This CDR3 is CASSPGGGNPPYEQYF. The DNA for the CDR3 is TGTGCCAGCAGCCCCGGCGGAGGGAATCCTCCCTACGAGCAGTACTTC.

The chain is built from TRBV19 and TRBJ2-1; TRBD1 aligns across 8 bases. The V segment lost 5 bases and the J segment 6 bases; nucleotides outside the gene matches: 9. CDR3 length equals 15 residues. CDR1 and CDR2 from the germline V gene are LNHDA and SQIVND (reference sequence). The CDR3 reads CASSVYRGIGNEQFF. For the CDR3, the DNA is TGTGCCAGTAGTGTATACAGGGGGATAGGCAATGAGCAGTTCTTC.

The genes are TRBV7-2 and TRBJ1-1, with unresolved D. CDR1 and CDR2 from the germline V gene are SGHTA and FQGNSA. Trimming left V 1 base short and J 4 bases short, with 16 bases between. The CDR3 sequence is 16 residues long. In DNA form, the CDR3 reads TGTGCCAGCAGCTTAGGAACAGCGACCCGGGGCACTGAAGCTTTCTTT. It translates to CASSLGTATRGTEAFF.

The chain is built from TRBV7-9 and TRBJ1-5; 7 bases line up with TRBD1. Germline assignment: CDR1 SEHNR and CDR2 FQNEAQ (reference sequence). After removal of 4 bases from V and 4 bases from J, the junction contained 4 bases not matched to a gene. The CDR3 covers 14 residues. For the CDR3, the DNA is TGTGCCAGCAGCTCACAGGGGAAGAATCAGCCCCAGCATTTT. It encodes CASSSQGKNQPQHF. Complete variable domain (other parts from reference TRBV7-9 and TRBJ1-5): DTGVSQNPRHKITKRGQNVTFRCDPISEHNRLYWYRQTLGQGPEFLTYFQNEAQLEKSRLLSDRFSAERPKGSFSTLEIQRTEQGDSAMYLCASSSQGKNQPQHFGDGTRLSIL.

The chain recombines TRBV9 with TRBJ1-6, with 10 bases matching TRBD1. The CDR3 totals 15 residues. Trimming removed 4 bases from V and 10 bases from J; junction bases left unmatched: 8. The germline CDR1 and CDR2 sequences are SGDLS and YYNGEE. The CDR3 reads CASSFRTGGDSPLHF. In nucleotides, the CDR3 is TGTGCCAGCAGCTTTCGGACAGGGGGGGACTCACCCCTCCACTTT.

The V gene is TRBV7-2, the J gene TRBJ1-1, with D possibly matching TRBD1 (5 bases). This CDR3 has 12 residues. The V end was cut by 1 base, the J end by 7 bases, with 7 bases between. In germline, CDR1 is SGHTA, CDR2 FQGNSA. CDR3 amino acids: CASSLVGGEAFF. Written as DNA, the CDR3 is TGTGCCAGCAGCTTAGTGGGGGGTGAAGCTTTCTTT.

The chain employs TRBV11-2 and TRBJ2-1; 8 nucleotides align to TRBD2. The CDR3 has 19 amino acids. The V gene end was trimmed by 0 bases and the J gene end by 0 bases; junction bases not matched to a gene: 10. Per germline, CDR1 SGHAT and CDR2 FQNNGV. CDR3 coding DNA: TGTGCCAGCAGCTTAGATGTGCTGAGCGGGGGCAACTCCTACAATGAGCAGTTCTTC. It is translated as CASSLDVLSGGNSYNEQFF.

This sequence joins TRBV5-1 and TRBJ2-3; possible D gene TRBD1, 5 bases. The germline gives CDR1 SGHRS, CDR2 YFSETQ. The CDR3 spans 15 residues. V lost 1 base, J lost 3 bases, and 12 bases lay in between. As DNA, the CDR3 is TGCGCCAGCAGCTTGTTCCTCCCAGGGACAGATACGCAGTATTTT. Translated: CASSLFLPGTDTQYF.

The J gene is TRBJ1-6, the V gene TRBV2, with D perhaps TRBD1 (6 bases). The V end lost 10 bases, the J end lost 7 bases, and 17 bases lay between the germline ends. The CDR3 spans 14 residues. CDR1 and CDR2 from the germline V gene are SNHLY and FYNNEI. The DNA for the CDR3 is TGTGCCATTCCAAGGGGGACAAGGAATTCACCCCTCCACTTT. It yields the protein CAIPRGTRNSPLHF. The entire variable domain, with the rest obtained from reference TRBV2 and TRBJ1-6, is as follows: EPEVTQTPSHQVTQMGQEVILRCVPISNHLYFYWYRQILGQKVEFLVSFYNNEISEKSEIFDDQFSVERPDGSNFTLKIRSTKLEDSAMYFCAIPRGTRNSPLHFGNGTRLTVT.

The rearrangement joins TRBV5-1 to TRBJ2-5; 8 positions match TRBD2. After removal of 4 bases from V and 4 bases from J, the junction contained 3 bases not matched to a gene. Germline-derived CDR1 and CDR2 are SGHRS and YFSETQ. The CDR3 runs 13 residues. CDR3 sequence: CASSGGLGETQYF. CDR3 bases: TGCGCCAGCAGCGGGGGACTAGGAGAGACCCAGTACTTC.

The V call is TRBV18, the J call TRBJ2-7; possible D gene TRBD1, 6 bases. CDR1 is KGHSH, CDR2 LQKENI, per germline. The CDR3 spans 13 residues. V was clipped by 6 bases and J by 5 bases, with 14 bases between them. This CDR3 reads CASSPRTDHEQYF. The CDR3 bases are TGTGCCAGCTCTCCCAGGACAGACCACGAGCAGTACTTC.

The V call is TRBV27, the J call TRBJ1-5, with D perhaps matching TRBD1 (6 bases). Trimming left V 6 bases short and J 7 bases short, with 16 bases between. The CDR3 has 14 residues. Germline CDR1 MNHEY, CDR2 SMNVEV (reference sequence). DNA for the CDR3: TGTGCCAGCAGCGTGGGGTGGGGACAACAGCCCCAGCATTTT. It codes for CASSVGWGQQPQHF.

This chain uses TRBV25-1 with TRBJ2-3; TRBD2 matches at 9 bases. The junction had 13 bases not matched to a gene; V was cut back by 5 bases and J by 7 bases. The germline gives CDR1 MGHDK, CDR2 SYGVNS. The CDR3 contains 16 residues. The CDR3 coding sequence is TGTGCCAGCAGTCCCGCGGTTCTAGCGGGATTAAATACGCAGTATTTT. The encoded protein is CASSPAVLAGLNTQYF.

The chain combines TRBV7-3 with TRBJ2-1; 12 bases align to TRBD2. Looked up from germline, CDR1 is SGHTA and CDR2 is FQGTGA. The junction had 6 bases not matched to a gene; V was cut back by 6 bases and J by 3 bases. This CDR3 contains 16 residues. CDR3 amino acids: CASSSGTSGLYNEQFF. The CDR3 DNA reads TGTGCCAGCAGTTCCGGGACTAGCGGGCTCTACAATGAGCAGTTCTTC.

In its sample, this clone was seen a few times. The rearrangement links TRBV9 to TRBJ1-2; no clear D. CDR1 is SGDLS and CDR2 is YYNGEE in the germline V gene. Trimming pared 0 bases from V and 1 base from J, leaving 10 bases between. The CDR3 has 15 residues. CDR3 region: CASSVAPTVNYGYTF. In nucleotides, the CDR3 is TGTGCCAGCAGCGTAGCCCCCACAGTTAACTATGGCTACACCTTC.

The J gene is TRBJ2-3, the V gene TRBV5-1; TRBD2 might be the D (5 bases). The ends were cut back, 0 bases at V and 0 bases at J, with 14 bases in the middle. This CDR3 contains 17 residues. Germline CDR1 SGHRS, CDR2 YFSETQ. The CDR3 DNA reads TGCGCCAGCAGCTTGGCCCAAGGACTTCCTAGCACAGATACGCAGTATTTT. Protein: CASSLAQGLPSTDTQYF.

The V and J genes are TRBV2 and TRBJ2-7; TRBD1 might be the D (6 bases). The ends were cut back, 6 bases at V and 2 bases at J, with 8 bases in the middle. The CDR3 covers 12 residues. Germline CDR1 is SNHLY and CDR2 is FYNNEI. CDR3 in DNA: TGTGCCAGCAGCCAGGGGCCCTACGAGCAGTACTTC. Translating it yields CASSQGPYEQYF.

The rearrangement links TRBV7-9 to TRBJ1-2; 7 bases agree with TRBD1. This CDR3 is 15 amino acids long. CDR1 and CDR2 from the germline V gene are SEHNR and FQNEAQ (reference sequence). V dropped 1 base and J dropped 6; count of bases not matched to a gene: 8. CDR3 sequence (DNA): TGTGCCAGCAGCTTAGGAGACAGGGTTTCGAATGGCTACACCTTC. As protein: CASSLGDRVSNGYTF.

The rearrangement joins TRBV9 to TRBJ2-3; no clear D gene. Germline values: CDR1 SGDLS, CDR2 YYNGEE. This CDR3 contains 16 residues. Trimming pared 0 bases from V and 0 bases from J, leaving 11 bases between. The CDR3 coding sequence is TGTGCCAGCAGCGTAGATCGAGACTTGAGCACAGATACGCAGTATTTT. Its translation: CASSVDRDLSTDTQYF.

The table lists this clone with a count of one. This rearrangement joins TRBV7-2 to TRBJ2-1, with 8 bases aligning to TRBD2. Unmatched junction bases numbered 5, after V lost 4 bases and J lost 6 bases. The CDR3 extends over 14 amino acids. Germline assignment: CDR1 SGHTA and CDR2 FQGNSA. Here the CDR3 reads CASSSVAGINEQFF. In DNA, the CDR3 is TGTGCCAGCAGCTCCGTAGCGGGAATCAATGAGCAGTTCTTC.

The chain employs TRBV18 and TRBJ2-7; no clear D. Germline-derived CDR1 and CDR2 are KGHSH and LQKENI. Trimming pared 3 bases from V and 7 bases from J, leaving 13 bases between. This CDR3 region has 13 residues. CDR3 amino acids: CASSPPVLEEQYF. CDR3 bases: TGTGCCAGCTCACCTCCCGTATTAGAAGAGCAGTACTTC.

The chain recombines TRBV21-1 with TRBJ2-2; TRBD2 is the table's D call and was not checked against the DNA. TRBV21-1 is a pseudogene segment. The CDR3 has 15 amino acids. The CDR3 DNA reads as TGTGCCAGCAGCAAGGGGGGTAGGAACACCGGGGAGCTGTTTTTT. Protein: CASSKGGRNTGELFF.

The chain joins TRBV4-1 to TRBJ2-7; 8 bases line up with TRBD2. The CDR3 extends over 15 amino acids. Per the germline V gene, CDR1 is MGHRA and CDR2 is YSYEKL. V lost 3 bases to trimming and J lost 6 bases; unmatched junction nucleotides: 10. CDR3 protein: CASSHLAAGVSEQYF. The CDR3 nucleotides read TGCGCCAGCAGCCACCTCGCAGCGGGAGTGAGCGAGCAGTACTTC.

The chain carries TRBV9 and TRBJ2-1; unclear D gene. Germline V gene lookup returns CDR1 SGDLS and CDR2 YYNGEE. The ends were cut back, 1 base at V and 1 base at J, with 9 bases in the middle. The CDR3 has 15 residues. CDR3 DNA sequence: TGTGCCAGCAGCGTAAGGCTAGTTTCCTACAATGAGCAGTTCTTC. Protein sequence: CASSVRLVSYNEQFF.